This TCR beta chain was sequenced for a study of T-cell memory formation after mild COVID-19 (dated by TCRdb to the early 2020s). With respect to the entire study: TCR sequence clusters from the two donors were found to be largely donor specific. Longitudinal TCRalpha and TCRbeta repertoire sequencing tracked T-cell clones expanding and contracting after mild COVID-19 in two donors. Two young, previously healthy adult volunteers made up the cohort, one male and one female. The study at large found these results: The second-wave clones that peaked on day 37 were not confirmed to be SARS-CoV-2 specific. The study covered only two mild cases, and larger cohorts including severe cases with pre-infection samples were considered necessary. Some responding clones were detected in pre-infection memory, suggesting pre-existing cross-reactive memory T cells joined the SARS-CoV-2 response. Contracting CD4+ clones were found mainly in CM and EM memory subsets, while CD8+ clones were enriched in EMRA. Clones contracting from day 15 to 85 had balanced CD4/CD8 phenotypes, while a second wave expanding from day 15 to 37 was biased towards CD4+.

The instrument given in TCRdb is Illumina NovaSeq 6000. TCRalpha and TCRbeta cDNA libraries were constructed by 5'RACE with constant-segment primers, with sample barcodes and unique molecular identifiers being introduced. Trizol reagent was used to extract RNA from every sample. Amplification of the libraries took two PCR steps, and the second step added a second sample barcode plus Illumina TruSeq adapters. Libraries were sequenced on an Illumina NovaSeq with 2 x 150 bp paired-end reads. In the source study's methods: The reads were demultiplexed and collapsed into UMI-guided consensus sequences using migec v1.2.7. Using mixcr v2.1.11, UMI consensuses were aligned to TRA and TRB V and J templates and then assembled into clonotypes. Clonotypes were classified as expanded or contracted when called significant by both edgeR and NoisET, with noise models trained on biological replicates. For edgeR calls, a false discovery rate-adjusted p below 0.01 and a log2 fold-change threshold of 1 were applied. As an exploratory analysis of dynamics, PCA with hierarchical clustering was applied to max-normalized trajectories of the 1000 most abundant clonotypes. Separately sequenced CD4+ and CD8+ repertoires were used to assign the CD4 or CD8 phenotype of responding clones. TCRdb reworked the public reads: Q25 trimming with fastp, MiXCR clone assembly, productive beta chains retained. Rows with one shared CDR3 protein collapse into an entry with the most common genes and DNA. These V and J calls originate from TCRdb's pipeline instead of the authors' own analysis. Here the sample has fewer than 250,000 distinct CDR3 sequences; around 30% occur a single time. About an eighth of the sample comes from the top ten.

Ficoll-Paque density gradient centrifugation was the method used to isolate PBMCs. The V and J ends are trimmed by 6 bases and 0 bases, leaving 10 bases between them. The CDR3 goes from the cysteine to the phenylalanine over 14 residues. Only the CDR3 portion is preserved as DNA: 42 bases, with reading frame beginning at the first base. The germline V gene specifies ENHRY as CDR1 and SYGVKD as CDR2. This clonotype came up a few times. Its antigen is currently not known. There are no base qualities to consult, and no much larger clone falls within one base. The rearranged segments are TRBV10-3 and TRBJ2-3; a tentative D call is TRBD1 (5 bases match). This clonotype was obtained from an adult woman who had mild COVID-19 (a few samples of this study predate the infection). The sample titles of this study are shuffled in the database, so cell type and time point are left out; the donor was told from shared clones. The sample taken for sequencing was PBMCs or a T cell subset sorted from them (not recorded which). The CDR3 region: CAIRGVTSTDTQYF. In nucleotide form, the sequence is TGTGCCATCAGAGGGGTTACGAGCACAGATACGCAGTATTTT.